This TCR beta chain was recorded in a study of cytomegalovirus exposure and HLA in healthy donors. CDR1 and CDR2 (germline): SQVTM, ANQGSEA. The CDR3 runs to 11 residues. V lost 6 bases and J lost 10, with 13 bases in between. Study outcomes and limitations: The classifier, whose performance was assessed in both the original and validation cohorts, reportedly diagnosed cytomegalovirus status with high specificity and sensitivity. In vitro, three CMV-associated chains proved specific for CMV antigens.

Worth noting for this clone: The antigen is not known.

It was with 60 Vbeta and 13 Jbeta primers that the PCR ran. Repertoires were generated with immunoSEQ multiplex PCR, while TCRdb's copy carries only in-frame clones and drops some. The sample includes about 43,000 clones, 64% seen only once; the top ten take roughly 9.3%. Sequencing was carried out using PBMCs. The chain uses TRBV29-1 and TRBJ2-1; possibly TRBD2 for D (5 bases). This TCR derives from a human donor in good health. This CDR3 is CSVGWGDEQFF. In DNA, the CDR3 is TGCAGCGTGGGGTGGGGAGACGAGCAGTTCTTC.